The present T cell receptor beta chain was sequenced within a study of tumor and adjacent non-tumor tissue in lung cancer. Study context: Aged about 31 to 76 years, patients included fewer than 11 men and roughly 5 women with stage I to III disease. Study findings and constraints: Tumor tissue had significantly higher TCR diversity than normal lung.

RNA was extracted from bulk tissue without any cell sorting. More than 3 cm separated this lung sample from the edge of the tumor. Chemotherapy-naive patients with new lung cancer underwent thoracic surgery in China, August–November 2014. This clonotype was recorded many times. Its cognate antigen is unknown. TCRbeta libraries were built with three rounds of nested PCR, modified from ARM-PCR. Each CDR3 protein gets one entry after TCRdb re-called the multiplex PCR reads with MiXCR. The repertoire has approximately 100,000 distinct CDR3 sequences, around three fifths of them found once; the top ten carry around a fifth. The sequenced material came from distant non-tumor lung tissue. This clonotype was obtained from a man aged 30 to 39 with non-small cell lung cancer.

CDR3 sequence: CASSWRDTQYF. The CDR3 DNA sequence: TGTGCCAGCAGCTGGAGAGATACGCAGTATTTT. The rearrangement links TRBV5-4 to TRBJ2-3, with D hard to call. Germline V lookup: CDR1 SGHNT, CDR2 YYREEE (reference sequence). The CDR3 runs to 11 residues. V gave up 3 bases and J gave up 5 bases, with 4 bases separating them.